This T cell receptor beta chain was retrieved from a study of cytotoxic CD8 clonotypes in ibrutinib-treated CLL. The wider study: Partial responders approximately 25, complete 2; approximately 12 progressed and roughly 15 stayed in remission by median around 71 months. Study-wide findings and caveats: Clonality increased at ibrutinib response, then returned toward baseline at progression.

Trimming removed 3 bases from V and 4 bases from J, with 9 bases in between. Germline CDR1 SNHLY, CDR2 FYNNEI. This CDR3 spans 13 amino acids. With respect to this clone: Antigen: not known.

Roughly 2 micrograms of genomic DNA from cryopreserved PBMCs went into TCR beta libraries. Clones were sequenced by immunoSEQ multiplex PCR, and TCRdb holds only the in-frame ones, with some missing. The sample shows 300,000 to 350,000 clones, more than 65% of them seen only once. The chain employs TRBV2 and TRBJ2-5; D remains ambiguous. The TCR originated in a human donor with chronic lymphocytic leukemia. Sequencing used PBMCs, obtained before ibrutinib treatment. Written as DNA, the CDR3 is TGTGCCAGCAGTGAGAACGCCGGAGAGACCCAGTACTTC. This gives the protein CASSENAGETQYF.